This T cell receptor beta chain appears in the sequencing data of a study of T cells in localized non-small cell lung cancer. Findings and limits, study-wide: Of the tissues analyzed, uninvolved adjacent lung showed maximal T cell clonality, greater than tumor. The study detected a median about 50 of the top 100 tumor clones in adjacent lung.

This clone turned up a few times. Its antigen is not identified. Here immunoSEQ multiplex PCR was the method, and the copy in TCRdb shows in-frame clones only, minus some. This sample carries about 21,000 clones, roughly 84% of them seen once, and the ten largest clones take roughly 2.2%. The length of the CDR3 is 14 residues. Trimming removed 6 bases from V and 8 bases from J, with 18 bases in between. The germline V gene has CDR1 SNHLY and CDR2 FYNNEI. This chain joins TRBV2 and TRBJ2-3, with D perhaps being TRBD1 or TRBD2 (5 bases each). This receptor was taken from a man aged 40 to 75 with stage I lung adenocarcinoma. The specimen was peripheral blood, collected before any cancer treatment. The CDR3 nucleotides read TGTGCCAGCAGCCGAGTCGGGACCGGCGGTACGCAGTATTTT. Its translation: CASSRVGTGGTQYF.